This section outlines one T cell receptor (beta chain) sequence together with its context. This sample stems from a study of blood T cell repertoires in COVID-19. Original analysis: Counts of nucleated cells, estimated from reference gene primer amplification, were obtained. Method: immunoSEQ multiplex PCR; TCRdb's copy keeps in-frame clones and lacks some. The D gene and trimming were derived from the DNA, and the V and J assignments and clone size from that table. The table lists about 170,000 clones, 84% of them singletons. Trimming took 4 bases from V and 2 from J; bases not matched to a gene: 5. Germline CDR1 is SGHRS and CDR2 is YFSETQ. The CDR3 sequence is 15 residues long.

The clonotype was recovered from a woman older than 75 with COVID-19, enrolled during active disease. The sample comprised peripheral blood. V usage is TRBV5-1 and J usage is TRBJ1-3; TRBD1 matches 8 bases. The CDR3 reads CASSLEQGAGNTIYF. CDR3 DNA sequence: TGCGCCAGCAGCCTCGAACAGGGGGCTGGAAACACCATATATTTT.